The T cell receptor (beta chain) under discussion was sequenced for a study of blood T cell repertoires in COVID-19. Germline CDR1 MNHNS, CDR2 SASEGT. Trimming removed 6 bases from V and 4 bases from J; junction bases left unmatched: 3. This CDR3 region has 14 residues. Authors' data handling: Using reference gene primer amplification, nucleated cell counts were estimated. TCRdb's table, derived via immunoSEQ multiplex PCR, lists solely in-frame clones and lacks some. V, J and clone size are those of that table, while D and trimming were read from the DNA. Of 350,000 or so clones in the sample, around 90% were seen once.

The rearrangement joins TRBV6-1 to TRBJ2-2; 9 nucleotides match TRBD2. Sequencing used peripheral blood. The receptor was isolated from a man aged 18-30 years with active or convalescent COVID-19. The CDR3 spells CASSRGGATGELFF. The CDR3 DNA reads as TGTGCCAGCAGCCGCGGGGGGGCCACCGGGGAGCTGTTTTTT.